This TCR beta chain emerged from a study of T cells expressing NK-cell markers. TCRdb reprocessed the 5' RACE reads and reports one entry per CDR3 protein, with no DNA. Its table records around 550,000 distinct CDR3 sequences. The CDR3 has 12 residues. Germline V gene data show CDR1 as SGHTA and CDR2 as FQGNSA. This receptor was taken from a man between 18 and 29 years old in good health. Sequenced input: blood T cells: a sorted CD56 or NKG2C T cell subset, CD4+ or CD8+ T cells, or bulk PBMC T cells (not recorded which). The chain is built from TRBV7-2 and TRBJ2-7. This chain's CDR3 is CASSLYWDEQYF.